Given below is one T cell receptor (beta chain) in context. This entry is derived from a study of blood T cell repertoires in COVID-19. TCRdb's copy holds only in-frame clones and misses some; the assay was immunoSEQ multiplex PCR. The sample yields some 110,000 clones, approximately 86% seen once. Trimming took 0 bases from V and 4 from J, leaving 12 bases between them. Looked up from germline, CDR1 is LNHNV and CDR2 is YYDKDF (reference sequence). The CDR3 runs 15 residues. The sample taken for sequencing was peripheral blood. This chain links TRBV15 with TRBJ1-2; D is possibly TRBD1 (5 bases). The receptor was derived from a human donor in a cohort sampled during active COVID-19. The CDR3 sequence is CATSRDLAGPYGYTF. Here the CDR3 DNA reads TGTGCCACCAGCAGAGATCTCGCAGGGCCCTATGGCTACACCTTC. Full variable domain (rest looked up from reference TRBV15 and TRBJ1-2): DAMVIQNPRYQVTQFGKPVTLSCSQTLNHNVMYWYQQKSSQAPKLLFHYYDKDFNNEADTPDNFQSRRPNTSFCFLDIRSPGLGDTAMYLCATSRDLAGPYGYTFGSGTRLTVV.